This T cell receptor beta chain was recovered during a study of blood T cell repertoires in COVID-19. This table comes from immunoSEQ multiplex PCR, and its TCRdb copy is limited to in-frame clones, with some not included. The repertoire has about 59,000 clones, around 81% of them found once; the top ten carry under 30%. The CDR3 length is 14 residues. V lost 10 bases, J lost 3 bases, and 8 bases stayed unmatched. The germline V gene has CDR1 ENHRY and CDR2 SYGVKD. The sequenced sample consisted of peripheral blood. The V gene is TRBV10-3, the J gene TRBJ2-2; 7 nucleotides line up with TRBD1. This clonotype was sampled from a woman of 80 years or more with active or convalescent COVID-19. Here the CDR3 reads CATIDRADTGELFF. The CDR3 region has the DNA TGTGCCACGATCGACAGGGCGGACACCGGGGAGCTGTTTTTT.